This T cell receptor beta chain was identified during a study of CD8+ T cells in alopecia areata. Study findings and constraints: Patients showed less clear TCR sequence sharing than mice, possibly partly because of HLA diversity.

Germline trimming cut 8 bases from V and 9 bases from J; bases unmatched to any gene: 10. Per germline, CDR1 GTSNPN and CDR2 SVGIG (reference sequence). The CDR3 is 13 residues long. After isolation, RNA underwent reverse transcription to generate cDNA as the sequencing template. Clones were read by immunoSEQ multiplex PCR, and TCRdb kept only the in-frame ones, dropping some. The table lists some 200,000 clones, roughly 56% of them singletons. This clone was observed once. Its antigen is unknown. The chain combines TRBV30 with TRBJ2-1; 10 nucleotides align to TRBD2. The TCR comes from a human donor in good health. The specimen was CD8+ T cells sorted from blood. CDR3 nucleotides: TGTGCCCACGATAGCGGGGGGTTTAGTGAGCAGTTCTTC. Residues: CAHDSGGFSEQFF.